This is a list of T cell receptor beta chains from one sample in a study of control samples from healthy donors and cancer patients. The table came from immunoSEQ multiplex PCR; TCRdb's copy has only in-frame clones and leaves some out. The sample lists some 150,000 clones, about 91% occurring once. Specimen: blood. Receptors were obtained from a young man in good health. CDR3s include the opening cysteine and the closing phenylalanine or tryptophan. The D gene is left open where the match is weak. Size tells how often a clone was seen (once, few, many) or the class of an expanded clone, and some rows leave it out.

d_call | clone_size | j_call | v_call | cdr3_aa | cdr3_nt
- | - | TRBJ1-4 | TRBV30 | CACGLVGTRDEKLFF | TGTGCCTGCGGGTTAGTGGGGACAAGGGACGAAAAACTGTTTTTT
- | - | TRBJ1-2 | TRBV12-3/TRBV12-4 | CASSLGGFYGYTF | TGTGCCAGCAGTTTGGGAGGCTTCTATGGCTACACCTTC
TRBD1 | - | TRBJ1-1 | TRBV7-8 | CASSPNRGTEAFF | TGTGCCAGCAGCCCCAACAGGGGCACTGAAGCTTTCTTT
- | - | TRBJ1-3 | TRBV18 | CASSPPAGHSGNTIYF | TGTGCCAGCTCACCACCAGCCGGACACTCTGGAAACACCATATATTTT
- | once | TRBJ2-3 | TRBV6-5 | CASLLLADTQYF | TGTGCCAGCTTGCTACTAGCAGATACGCAGTATTTT
- | once | TRBJ2-6 | TRBV30 | CAWRVGANVLTF | TGTGCCTGGAGGGTAGGGGCCAACGTCCTGACTTTC
- | - | TRBJ2-7 | TRBV9 | CASSVGAGEEQYF | TGTGCCAGCAGCGTAGGGGCAGGAGAAGAGCAGTACTTC
TRBD1 | - | TRBJ1-2 | TRBV2 | CASSEAGTGSHTF | TGTGCCAGCAGTGAAGCCGGGACAGGCTCGCACACCTTC
- | - | TRBJ2-7 | TRBV28 | CASSPTRTSRNEQYF | TGTGCCAGCAGTCCCACCCGGACCTCCCGGAACGAGCAGTACTTC
- | - | TRBJ1-2 | TRBV7-9 | CASSGPRATDGAYGYTF | TGTGCCAGCAGCGGCCCAAGGGCCACCGACGGAGCCTATGGCTACACCTTC
TRBD1 | - | TRBJ1-2 | TRBV28 | CASSFNRGVYGYTF | TGTGCCAGCAGTTTTAACAGGGGAGTCTATGGCTACACCTTC
TRBD2 | - | TRBJ2-3 | TRBV4-1 | CASSQGERGTTDTQYF | TGCGCCAGCAGCCAAGGCGAGCGGGGTACGACAGATACGCAGTATTTT
TRBD1 | - | TRBJ1-1 | TRBV3-1/TRBV3-2 | CASSPKDRGGTEAFF | TGTGCCAGCAGCCCCAAGGACAGGGGTGGCACTGAAGCTTTCTTT
- | - | TRBJ1-2 | TRBV27 | CASSLSSVYGYTF | TGTGCCAGCAGTTTATCATCTGTTTATGGCTACACCTTC
TRBD1 | once | TRBJ1-1 | TRBV28 | CASSPRRTGGTEAFF | TGTGCCAGCAGTCCGAGACGAACAGGGGGCACTGAAGCTTTCTTT
- | - | TRBJ1-2 | TRBV12-5 | CASGLGGGADGYTF | TGTGCTAGTGGTTTGGGAGGAGGGGCGGATGGCTACACCTTC
TRBD1 | - | TRBJ1-2 | TRBV14 | CASSQTGEDRDRGYGYTF | TGTGCCAGCAGCCAAACTGGCGAGGACCGGGACAGGGGTTATGGCTACACCTTC